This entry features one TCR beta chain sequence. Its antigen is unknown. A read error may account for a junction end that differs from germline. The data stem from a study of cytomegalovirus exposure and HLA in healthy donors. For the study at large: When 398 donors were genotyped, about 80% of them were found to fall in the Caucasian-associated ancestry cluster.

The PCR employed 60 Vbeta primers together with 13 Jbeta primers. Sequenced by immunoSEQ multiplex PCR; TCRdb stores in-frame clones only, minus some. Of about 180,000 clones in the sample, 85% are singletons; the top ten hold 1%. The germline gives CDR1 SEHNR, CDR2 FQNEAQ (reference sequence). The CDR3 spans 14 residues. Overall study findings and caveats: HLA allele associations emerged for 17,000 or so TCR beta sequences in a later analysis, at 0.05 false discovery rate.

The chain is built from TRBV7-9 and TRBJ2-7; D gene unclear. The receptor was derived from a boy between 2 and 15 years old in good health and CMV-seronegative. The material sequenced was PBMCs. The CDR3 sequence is CSSSTRNVSYEQYF. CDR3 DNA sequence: TGTTCCAGCTCGACCAGGAACGTGTCCTACGAGCAGTACTTC.